The 22 T cell receptor beta chains presented below share a single source sample, sequenced in a study of control samples from healthy donors and cancer patients. The method was immunoSEQ multiplex PCR; TCRdb's version includes in-frame clones alone and lacks a portion of them. The repertoire holds 24,000 or so clones, with 75% to 90% as singletons. Sequencing was carried out using PBMCs. The origin of the receptors is a man between 60 and 70 years old with head and neck cancer.

This chain uses TRBV7-2 with TRBJ2-1, with a tentative D call TRBD2 (6 bases). The CDR3 is 13 amino acids. Per germline, CDR1 SGHTA and CDR2 FQGNSA. V was pared by 1 base and J by 10 bases, with 11 bases between. As DNA, the CDR3 is TGTGCCAGCAGCTTAGGCGACCGGGGGGAGCAGTTCTTC. Translation: CASSLGDRGEQFF.

The chain uses TRBV18 and TRBJ2-5, with 8 positions matching TRBD2. Trimming cost V 0 bases and J 4 bases; bases outside gene matches: 1. CDR1 and CDR2 from the germline V gene are KGHSH and LQKENI. The CDR3 contains 14 residues. CDR3 nucleotides: TGTGCCAGCTCACCACCCGGACTAGCAGAGACCCAGTACTTC. Protein: CASSPPGLAETQYF.

CDR3 nucleotide sequence: TGTGCCAGCAGCAGACTCACTAGCGGGGACTACAATGAGCAGTTCTTC. This encodes CASSRLTSGDYNEQFF. J is TRBJ2-1 and V is TRBV11-2; 10 nucleotides align to TRBD2. Germline loops: CDR1 SGHAT, CDR2 FQNNGV. The junction had 7 bases not matched to a gene; V was cut back by 5 bases and J by 3 bases. This CDR3 is 16 amino acids long.

The sample holds one count of this clone. The gene calls are TRBV5-1 and TRBJ2-2, with TRBD2 matching over 12 bases. The germline gives CDR1 SGHRS, CDR2 YFSETQ. V lost 2 bases, J lost 7 bases, and 6 bases stayed unmatched. This CDR3 has 16 residues. This chain's CDR3 is CASSFGLAGRSGELFF. The CDR3 DNA follows: TGCGCCAGCAGCTTTGGACTAGCGGGACGGAGCGGGGAGCTGTTTTTT.

The rearrangement links TRBV2 to TRBJ1-1; 8 bases are shared with TRBD1. The germline V gene encodes CDR1 SNHLY and CDR2 FYNNEI. With 4 bases clipped from V and 3 bases from J, the junction kept 7 bases outside the gene matches. The CDR3 length is 15 residues. The CDR3 region has the DNA TGTGCCAGCAGTGCCTCCCAGGGGGCCTACACTGAAGCTTTCTTT. It is translated as CASSASQGAYTEAFF. Complete variable domain (other parts from reference TRBV2 and TRBJ1-1): EPEVTQTPSHQVTQMGQEVILRCVPISNHLYFYWYRQILGQKVEFLVSFYNNEISEKSEIFDDQFSVERPDGSNFTLKIRSTKLEDSAMYFCASSASQGAYTEAFFGQGTRLTVV.

V and J are TRBV5-1 and TRBJ1-1; TRBD1 is a possible D gene (5 bases). V lost 4 bases and J 1 base, leaving 11 bases between the germline ends. CDR1 and CDR2 (germline): SGHRS, YFSETQ. The CDR3 extends over 14 amino acids. This CDR3 is CASSPGRGNTEAFF. Written as DNA, the CDR3 is TGCGCCAGCAGCCCGGGAAGGGGGAACACTGAAGCTTTCTTT.

This clone was observed once. V is TRBV9 and J is TRBJ1-1, with D possibly TRBD1 on 6 matching bases. CDR3 size: 14 residues. CDR1 and CDR2 from the germline V gene are SGDLS and YYNGEE. With 2 bases removed from V and 6 bases from J, the gap between germline ends came to 14 bases. The CDR3 bases are TGTGCCAGCAGCGTTTACAGGGAAAACGCTGAAGCTTTCTTT. Its translation: CASSVYRENAEAFF.

This rearrangement joins TRBV5-1 to TRBJ2-1; possibly TRBD1 for D (6 bases). Trimming stripped 4 bases from V and 6 bases from J, with 17 bases between. The CDR3 has 15 amino acids. Germline values: CDR1 SGHRS, CDR2 YFSETQ. For the CDR3, the DNA is TGCGCCAGCAGCCTTATTGGGGGCGGAAGCAATGAGCAGTTCTTC. It yields the protein CASSLIGGGSNEQFF.

This clone was recorded once. The chain recombines TRBV7-3 with TRBJ1-1; D is possibly TRBD1 (6 bases). Germline values: CDR1 SGHTA, CDR2 FQGTGA. Trimming pared 6 bases from V and 4 bases from J, leaving 18 bases between. The CDR3 sequence is 15 residues long. The CDR3 DNA is TGTGCCAGCAGTCGTCAGGGTAGGGGGGTCACTGAAGCTTTCTTT. It translates to CASSRQGRGVTEAFF. The entire variable domain, with the rest obtained from reference TRBV7-3 and TRBJ1-1, is as follows: GAGVSQTPSNKVTEKGKYVELRCDPISGHTALYWYRQSLGQGPEFLIYFQGTGAADDSGLPNDRFFAVRPEGSVSTLKIQRTERGDSAVYLCASSRQGRGVTEAFFGQGTRLTVV.

The chain couples TRBV7-8 to TRBJ2-1; 9 bases are shared with TRBD1. CDR1 is SGHVS, CDR2 FQNEAQ, per germline. There are 15 residues in the CDR3. Unmatched junction bases numbered 8, after V lost 5 bases and J lost 6 bases. The CDR3 spells CASSPPGQGGNEQFF. CDR3 DNA: TGTGCCAGCAGCCCTCCGGGACAGGGCGGCAATGAGCAGTTCTTC. The full variable domain, in which reference TRBV7-8 and TRBJ2-1 provide the parts outside the CDR3, is GAGVSQSPRYKVAKRGQDVALRCDPISGHVSLFWYQQALGQGPEFLTYFQNEAQLDKSGLPSDRFFAERPEGSVSTLKIQRTQQEDSAVYLCASSPPGQGGNEQFFGPGTRLTVL.

The chain uses TRBV6-2 or TRBV6-3 and TRBJ2-2; D not resolved. The V and J ends lost 0 bases and 3 bases respectively, with 14 bases between them. This CDR3 spans 17 amino acids. The V gene's germline CDR1 is MNHEY and CDR2 SVGEGT. CDR3 sequence: CASSYSSQKGYTGELFF. The CDR3 bases are TGTGCCAGCAGTTACTCGTCGCAGAAAGGGTACACCGGGGAGCTGTTTTTT.

J is TRBJ2-7 and V is TRBV29-1, with a weak D call TRBD2 (6 bases). The CDR3 is 15 residues long. V was clipped by 1 base and J by 0 bases, with 13 bases between them. Looked up from germline, CDR1 is SQVTM and CDR2 is ANQGSEA. In DNA, the CDR3 is TGCAGCGTTGAAGCCCCAAGCGGGTTCTCCTACGAGCAGTACTTC. Its translation: CSVEAPSGFSYEQYF.

This clone has only a few counts. The V gene is TRBV2, the J gene TRBJ2-1; 8 bases agree with TRBD1. Trimming at V came to 2 bases and at J to 8 bases, leaving 11 bases not matched to a gene. Looked up from germline, CDR1 is SNHLY and CDR2 is FYNNEI. This CDR3 has 16 residues. Written as DNA, the CDR3 is TGTGCCAGCAGTGAAAAGGGAACAGGGGGGCAGGATGAGCAGTTCTTC. This translates into CASSEKGTGGQDEQFF.

The count of this clone is one. The V gene is TRBV7-8, the J gene TRBJ2-3; D not certain. This CDR3 has 14 amino acids. Per the germline V gene, CDR1 is SGHVS and CDR2 is FQNEAQ. Trimming stripped 1 base from V and 0 bases from J, with 5 bases between. The CDR3 here is CASSLGASTDTQYF. CDR3 sequence (DNA): TGTGCCAGCAGCTTAGGGGCTAGCACAGATACGCAGTATTTT.

The J gene is TRBJ2-1, the V gene TRBV24-1; D is perhaps TRBD1 (5 bases). Trimming stripped 0 bases from V and 5 bases from J, with 7 bases between. This CDR3 spans 14 amino acids. Germline V gives CDR1 KGHDR, CDR2 SFDVKD. The CDR3 region is CATSDLRQNNEQFF. The CDR3 DNA reads TGTGCCACCAGTGATTTGCGACAGAACAATGAGCAGTTCTTC.

This clone was counted only a few times. V is TRBV7-9 and J is TRBJ2-7; D perhaps matches TRBD2 (6 bases). CDR1 is SEHNR, CDR2 FQNEAQ, per germline (reference sequence). The CDR3 is made up of 12 amino acids. V shed 5 bases and J shed 7 bases, with 12 bases lying between them. The CDR3 region has the DNA TGTGCCAGCAGCCAATACGGGGGAGAGCAGTACGTC. It translates to CASSQYGGEQYV.

This rearrangement joins TRBV7-3 to TRBJ2-2; D not resolved. The germline V and J ends were trimmed by 5 bases and 7 bases, with 26 bases remaining between them. The CDR3 length is 18 residues. CDR1 and CDR2 (germline): SGHTA, FQGTGA. The CDR3 is CASSLPPTPAPGVGELFF. DNA of the CDR3: TGTGCCAGCAGCCTTCCACCAACTCCTGCCCCAGGTGTCGGGGAGCTGTTTTTT.

In its sample, this clone was seen a few times. The V gene is TRBV30, the J gene TRBJ1-4; D is possibly TRBD1 (6 bases). The CDR3 totals 14 residues. Deletions cut 2 bases from V and 8 bases from J, with 15 bases between. Per germline, CDR1 GTSNPN and CDR2 SVGIG (reference sequence). The CDR3 protein is CAWSLRGQSEKLFF. CDR3 sequence (DNA): TGTGCCTGGAGTCTGAGGGGACAATCCGAAAAACTGTTTTTT.

The V call is TRBV9, the J call TRBJ1-1, with 10 bases aligning to TRBD1. The CDR3 totals 13 residues. Germline loops: CDR1 SGDLS, CDR2 YYNGEE. Trimming at V came to 3 bases and at J to 4 bases, leaving 0 bases not matched to a gene. The CDR3 spells CASSGTGGTEAFF. The CDR3, as DNA: TGTGCCAGCAGCGGGACAGGGGGCACTGAAGCTTTCTTT.

The V and J genes are TRBV18 and TRBJ1-2; 11 nucleotides line up with TRBD1. CDR1 is KGHSH, CDR2 LQKENI, per germline. CDR3 size: 14 residues. J was trimmed by 6 bases and V by 4 bases; bases with no gene match: 4. CDR3 sequence (DNA): TGTGCCAGCTCACTGGACAGGGGGCAAGATGGCTACACCTTC. Its translation: CASSLDRGQDGYTF.

This chain joins TRBV21-1 and TRBJ1-5. TRBV21-1 has pseudogene status. The CDR3 has 16 residues. Here the CDR3 DNA reads TGTGCCAGCAGCAAAGGGAGGGGAGGGCACGGTCAGCCCCAGCATTTT. Amino acids: CASSKGRGGHGQPQHF.

The chain employs TRBV13 and TRBJ2-4, with D possibly being TRBD1 (5 bases). From germline, CDR1 is PRHDT and CDR2 FYEKMQ (reference sequence). CDR3 length equals 17 residues. Trimming cost V 3 bases and J 0 bases, with 15 bases left between them. CDR3 nucleotide sequence: TGTGCCAGCAGCTTGGGCAGGGAAAACTTAGCCAAAAACATTCAGTACTTC. It yields the protein CASSLGRENLAKNIQYF.